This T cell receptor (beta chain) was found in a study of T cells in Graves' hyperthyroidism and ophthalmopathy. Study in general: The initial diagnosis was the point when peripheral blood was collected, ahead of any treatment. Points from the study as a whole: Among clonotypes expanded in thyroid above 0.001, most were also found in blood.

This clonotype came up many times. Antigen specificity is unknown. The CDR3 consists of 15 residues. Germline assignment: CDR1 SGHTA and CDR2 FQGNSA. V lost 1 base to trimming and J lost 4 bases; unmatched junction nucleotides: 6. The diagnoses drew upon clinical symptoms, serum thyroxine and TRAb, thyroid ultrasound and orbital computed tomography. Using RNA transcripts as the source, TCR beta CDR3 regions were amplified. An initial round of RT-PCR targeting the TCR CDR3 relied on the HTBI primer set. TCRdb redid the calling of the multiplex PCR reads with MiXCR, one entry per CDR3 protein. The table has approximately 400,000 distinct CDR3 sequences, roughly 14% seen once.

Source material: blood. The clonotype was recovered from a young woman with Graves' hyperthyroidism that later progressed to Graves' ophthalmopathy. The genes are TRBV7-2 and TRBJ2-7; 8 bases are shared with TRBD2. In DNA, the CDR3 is TGTGCCAGCAGCTTAGACGGACTAGCTATATACGAGCAGTACTTC. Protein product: CASSLDGLAIYEQYF.